Listed here are 27 T cell receptor beta chains from one sample, sequenced in a study of neurological immune-mediated disorders. TCRdb redid the calling of the 5' RACE reads with MiXCR, one entry per CDR3 protein. Counted here are about 46,000 distinct CDR3 sequences, less than 4% occurring once; the ten biggest clones make up about 15%. Sequenced material: PBMCs. The source is a woman aged 45-60 years with multiple sclerosis.

This clonotype was recorded many times. J is TRBJ1-4 and V is TRBV6-5; D is unresolved. Germline CDR1 and CDR2: MNHEY and SVGAGI. This CDR3 spans 13 amino acids. V lost 1 base and J 7 bases, leaving 7 bases between the germline ends. CDR3 sequence (DNA): TGTGCCAGCAGTTACTTCGTCGGTGAAAAACTGTTTTTT. Translated, it gives CASSYFVGEKLFF.

This clonotype was seen at least ten times. The chain is built from TRBV28 and TRBJ2-7; TRBD2 aligns across 7 bases. CDR3 size: 13 residues. Looked up from germline, CDR1 is MDHEN and CDR2 is SYDVKM. Here the CDR3 reads CAAAVGRAGEQYF. The CDR3 region has the DNA TGTGCTGCAGCAGTAGGGAGGGCCGGGGAGCAGTACTTC.

This clonotype was counted many times. The V call is TRBV7-2, the J call TRBJ1-3; D remains ambiguous. The CDR3 consists of 14 residues. The germline V gene encodes CDR1 SGHTA and CDR2 FQGNSA. Trimming shortened V by 1 base and J by 4 bases, and 8 bases separated the two germline ends. DNA of the CDR3: TGTGCCAGCAGCTTAGGGGTTGCCGGAAACACCATATATTTT. It codes for CASSLGVAGNTIYF. Together with reference TRBV7-2 and TRBJ1-3, the CDR3 gives the full variable domain: GAGVSQSPSNKVTEKGKDVELRCDPISGHTALYWYRQSLGQGLEFLIYFQGNSAPDKSGLPSDRFSAERTGGSVSTLTIQRTQQEDSAVYLCASSLGVAGNTIYFGEGSWLTVV.

This clonotype was observed at least ten times. The rearrangement joins TRBV7-6 to TRBJ2-2, with TRBD2 identical over 9 bases. Germline loops: CDR1 SGHVS, CDR2 FNYEAQ. This CDR3 has 18 residues. V dropped 3 bases and J dropped 1; count of bases not matched to a gene: 9. In DNA, the CDR3 is TGTGCCAGCAGCTTTGAAGCGGGGGGCTCTGTGAACACCGGGGAGCTGTTTTTT. Translation: CASSFEAGGSVNTGELFF. Together with reference TRBV7-6 and TRBJ2-2, the CDR3 gives the full variable domain: GAGVSQSPRYKVTKRGQDVALRCDPISGHVSLYWYRQALGQGPEFLTYFNYEAQQDKSGLPNDRFSAERPEGSISTLTIQRTEQRDSAMYRCASSFEAGGSVNTGELFFGEGSRLTVL.

This clonotype showed up many times. This chain joins TRBV7-2 and TRBJ1-5; unclear D gene. The CDR3 is 15 amino acids. Per germline, CDR1 SGHTA and CDR2 FQGNSA. V lost 8 bases to trimming and J lost 0 bases, with 14 bases between them. The CDR3 loop reads CASGHGSASNQPQHF. The CDR3 DNA reads as TGTGCCAGCGGCCATGGGTCCGCTAGCAATCAGCCCCAGCATTTT.

This clonotype occurred many times. V gene TRBV20-1 combines with J gene TRBJ2-4; a possible D gene is TRBD2 (5 bases). V was cut by 1 base and J by 0 bases, with 13 bases left in between. CDR3 length equals 16 residues. CDR1 and CDR2 from the germline V gene are DFQATT and SNEGSKA (reference sequence). CDR3 amino acids: CSARGGGDLAKNIQYF. The CDR3 nucleotides read TGCAGTGCTAGAGGTGGAGGTGACTTAGCCAAAAACATTCAGTACTTC.

This clonotype came up many times. The chain joins TRBV9 to TRBJ2-3; 8 positions match TRBD2. Germline V lookup: CDR1 SGDLS, CDR2 YYNGEE. The trim removed 0 bases at V and 6 bases at J, leaving 6 bases unmatched. This CDR3 has 15 residues. CDR3 sequence (DNA): TGTGCCAGCAGCGTAGTAACGGGGGGGTCGGATACGCAGTATTTT. The encoded protein is CASSVVTGGSDTQYF.

This clonotype occurred many times. The J gene is TRBJ1-6, the V gene TRBV7-2; D is perhaps TRBD1 (6 bases). CDR1 and CDR2 from the germline V gene are SGHTA and FQGNSA. The CDR3 spans 14 residues. V was shortened by 5 bases and J by 8 bases, with 13 bases between the two germline ends. The CDR3: CASSLQGIDSPLHF. The CDR3 DNA follows: TGTGCCAGCAGCCTCCAGGGGATCGATTCACCCCTCCACTTT.

This clonotype appeared many times. The gene calls are TRBV5-1 and TRBJ1-2, with a possible D match to TRBD1 (6 bases). The CDR3 length is 14 residues. The ends were cut back, 0 bases at V and 1 base at J, with 7 bases in the middle. Germline CDR1 reads SGHRS; CDR2 reads YFSETQ. CDR3 in DNA: TGCGCCAGCAGCTTGGAAGGGGGTAACTATGGCTACACCTTC. This codes for CASSLEGGNYGYTF.

This clonotype was picked up many times. The rearrangement joins TRBV29-1 to TRBJ2-1, with 11 bases fitting TRBD1. The trim removed 7 bases at V and 1 base at J, leaving 3 bases unmatched. Germline V gives CDR1 SQVTM, CDR2 ANQGSEA. The CDR3 totals 14 residues. As DNA, the CDR3 is TGCAGCGCCAGGGACAGGGGGTCCTACAATGAGCAGTTCTTC. Protein: CSARDRGSYNEQFF.

At least ten counts were recorded for this clonotype. The chain joins TRBV7-9 to TRBJ2-5, with D unresolved. Germline CDR1 reads SEHNR; CDR2 reads FQNEAQ (reference sequence). With 5 bases removed from V and 4 bases from J, the gap between germline ends came to 8 bases. This CDR3 spans 12 amino acids. The CDR3 nucleotides read TGTGCCAGCAGCCCAGAAGGAGAGACCCAGTACTTC. Amino acids: CASSPEGETQYF. Based on the CDR3 plus reference TRBV7-9 and TRBJ2-5, the full variable domain is DTGVSQNPRHKITKRGQNVTFRCDPISEHNRLYWYRQTLGQGPEFLTYFQNEAQLEKSRLLSDRFSAERPKGSFSTLEIQRTEQGDSAMYLCASSPEGETQYFGPGTRLLVL.

This clonotype was counted at least ten times. V usage is TRBV20-1 and J usage is TRBJ2-1; 9 bases agree with TRBD2. The CDR3 covers 15 residues. V was clipped by 2 bases and J by 1 base; unmatched bases: 3. Germline loops: CDR1 DFQATT, CDR2 SNEGSKA (reference sequence). The CDR3 reads CSARWRGGSYNEQFF. CDR3 coding DNA: TGCAGTGCTAGATGGCGGGGGGGGTCCTACAATGAGCAGTTCTTC.

There are many counts of this clonotype. The chain joins TRBV18 to TRBJ2-1; TRBD1 matches 9 bases. Germline lookup yields CDR1 KGHSH and CDR2 LQKENI. With 5 bases clipped from V and 9 bases from J, the junction kept 2 bases outside the gene matches. This CDR3 region has 12 residues. In DNA, the CDR3 is TGTGCCAGCTCAACGGGACAGGGTGAGCAGTTCTTC. Protein sequence: CASSTGQGEQFF.

This clonotype was seen repeatedly, ten times or more. The chain's CDR3 is CASSSTENQETQYF. In DNA, the CDR3 is TGTGCCAGCAGCTCAACAGAGAACCAAGAGACCCAGTACTTC. The chain uses TRBV7-7 and TRBJ2-5; D is ambiguous. CDR3 length equals 14 residues. Germline CDR1 is SSHAT and CDR2 is FNYEAQ (reference sequence). V was shortened by 4 bases and J by 0 bases, with 9 bases between the two germline ends.

This clonotype was seen at least ten times. The rearrangement joins TRBV6-5 to TRBJ1-2; 8 bases agree with TRBD1. This CDR3 has 14 amino acids. V lost 2 bases to trimming and J lost 8 bases; unmatched junction nucleotides: 7. Germline V gene lookup returns CDR1 MNHEY and CDR2 SVGAGI. The CDR3 DNA reads as TGTGCCAGCAGTTACCGTCGACAGGGGCAGGGCTACACCTTC. Amino acids: CASSYRRQGQGYTF.

This clonotype was counted ten times or more. V is TRBV20-1 and J is TRBJ1-1; 8 bases are a match to TRBD1. V gave up 2 bases and J gave up 5 bases; unmatched junction bases: 13. Germline assignment: CDR1 DFQATT and CDR2 SNEGSKA (reference sequence). The CDR3 totals 16 residues. CDR3 sequence reads: CSARKQGGSGKTEAFF. The CDR3, as DNA: TGCAGTGCTAGAAAACAGGGGGGTTCTGGGAAAACTGAAGCTTTCTTT.

This clonotype has a count of ten or more. The V and J genes are TRBV18 and TRBJ2-7; 9 bases agree with TRBD1. Germline trimming cut 3 bases from V and 0 bases from J; bases unmatched to any gene: 0. Per germline, CDR1 KGHSH and CDR2 LQKENI. The CDR3 loop spans 14 amino acids. The CDR3 loop reads CASSPGQGSYEQYF. CDR3 coding DNA: TGTGCCAGCTCACCGGGACAGGGCTCCTACGAGCAGTACTTC.

The sample holds many counts of this clonotype. An end of the junction does not agree with germline; a read error may underlie this. The rearrangement joins TRBV18 to TRBJ2-5; 7 nucleotides match TRBD2. CDR1 and CDR2 from the germline V gene are KGHSH and LQKENI. The CDR3 runs 12 residues. CDR3 sequence (DNA): TGTGCCAGCTCACCGACCCAGGGCGGGAGAAACTTC. It codes for CASSPTQGGRNF. The full variable domain, in which reference TRBV18 and TRBJ2-5 provide the parts outside the CDR3, is NAGVMQNPRHLVRRRGQEARLRCSPMKGHSHVYWYRQLPEEGLKFMVYLQKENIIDESGMPKERFSAEFPKEGPSILRIQQVVRGDSAAYFCASSPTQGGRNFGPGTRLLVL.

This clonotype appeared many times. The genes are TRBV20-1 and TRBJ1-2; D is ambiguous. Trimming took 5 bases from V and 5 from J, leaving 9 bases between them. From germline, CDR1 is DFQATT and CDR2 SNEGSKA (reference sequence). The CDR3 sequence is 11 residues long. CDR3 region: CSAQDGYGYTF. CDR3 coding DNA: TGCAGTGCTCAAGACGGGTATGGCTACACCTTC.

Only a few counts were recorded for this clonotype. V usage is TRBV3-1 and J usage is TRBJ2-5; D gene ambiguous. Germline V gene sequence: CDR1 LGHDT, CDR2 YNNKEL (reference sequence). V dropped 4 bases and J dropped 7 bases, with 22 bases sitting between them. There are 16 residues in the CDR3. CDR3 region: CASSPKRQWEVGTQYF. Written as DNA, the CDR3 is TGTGCCAGCAGCCCCAAGAGGCAGTGGGAAGTAGGGACCCAGTACTTC.

Many counts were recorded for this clonotype. The CDR3 nucleotides read TGCGCCAGCAGCTTGGCTGGGTACGGAAACACCATATATTTT. It codes for CASSLAGYGNTIYF. The chain joins TRBV5-1 to TRBJ1-3; no clear D. This CDR3 contains 14 residues. CDR1 and CDR2 from the germline V gene are SGHRS and YFSETQ. Trimming left V 0 bases short and J 4 bases short, with 8 bases between.

There are many counts of this clonotype. V and J are TRBV12-3 or TRBV12-4 and TRBJ1-1; D is uncertain. Deletions cut 1 base from V and 4 bases from J, with 16 bases between. This CDR3 region has 16 residues. CDR3 sequence: CASSLVVALTSTEAFF. CDR3 sequence (DNA): TGTGCCAGCAGTTTAGTTGTGGCACTTACGAGCACTGAAGCTTTCTTT.

This chain joins TRBV30 and TRBJ1-5, with D unresolved. This CDR3 has 12 residues. Trimming left V 2 bases short and J 4 bases short, with 6 bases between. From germline, CDR1 is GTSNPN and CDR2 SVGIG (reference sequence). The CDR3 loop reads CAWSLGNQPQHF. CDR3 DNA sequence: TGTGCCTGGAGTTTGGGAAATCAGCCCCAGCATTTT.

This clonotype came up many times. V and J are TRBV29-1 and TRBJ1-2; no clear D. This CDR3 contains 13 residues. Trimming took off 3 bases at V and 2 bases at J, with 10 bases between the two ends. Germline V gene sequence: CDR1 SQVTM, CDR2 ANQGSEA. The CDR3 region is CSVDAGNNYGYTF. The CDR3 nucleotides read TGCAGCGTTGATGCGGGGAACAACTATGGCTACACCTTC.

At least ten counts were recorded for this clonotype. The chain has TRBV5-1 and TRBJ1-1; D is unresolved. Per the germline V gene, CDR1 is SGHRS and CDR2 is YFSETQ. Trimming took off 0 bases at V and 0 bases at J, with 6 bases between the two ends. The CDR3 loop spans 14 amino acids. The CDR3 sequence: CASSLDTLNTEAFF. The CDR3 DNA is TGCGCCAGCAGCTTGGACACCCTGAACACTGAAGCTTTCTTT.

This clonotype was counted at least ten times. V is TRBV7-2 and J is TRBJ1-2; 9 positions match TRBD1. This CDR3 region has 15 residues. J lost 7 bases, V lost 2 bases, and 8 bases had no gene match. The germline CDR1 and CDR2 sequences are SGHTA and FQGNSA. The CDR3 protein is CASSLPGQGLSGYTF. The CDR3, as DNA: TGTGCCAGCAGCTTACCGGGACAGGGTTTAAGTGGCTACACCTTC.

This clonotype was picked up many times. V usage is TRBV30 and J usage is TRBJ1-5; no definite D call. V lost 2 bases to trimming and J lost 3 bases, with 8 bases between them. CDR3 length: 13 amino acids. Germline-derived CDR1 and CDR2 are GTSNPN and SVGIG (reference sequence). In nucleotides, the CDR3 is TGTGCCTGGAGTAGCCGTAACAATCAGCCCCAGCATTTT. Its protein product is CAWSSRNNQPQHF.